This T cell receptor (beta chain) was obtained from a study of OX40 agonist ivuxolimab in advanced cancers. Assay: immunoSEQ multiplex PCR; the TCRdb copy retains only in-frame clones and omits some. The table lists more than 85,000 clones, 75% to 95% of them singletons, with 0.25% to 0.35% in the top ten. V was pared by 1 base and J by 5 bases, with 5 bases of the junction left unmatched. Germline assignment: CDR1 SGHTA and CDR2 FQGTGA. The length of the CDR3 is 14 residues. This chain connects TRBV7-3 to TRBJ2-7, with TRBD1 matching over 7 bases. The source of this sequence is an adult with an advanced solid tumor such as melanoma, head and neck, liver or kidney cancer. The source material was CD4+ or CD8+ T cells sorted from blood, sampled in a trial of the OX40 agonist ivuxolimab. The CDR3: CASSLKGGRNEQYF. The CDR3 DNA reads as TGTGCCAGCAGCTTAAAAGGGGGCCGGAACGAGCAGTACTTC.